These 23 T cell receptor beta chains originate from one sample sequenced in a study of OX40 agonist ivuxolimab in advanced cancers. Assay used: immunoSEQ multiplex PCR; TCRdb lists only in-frame clones, some missing. The sample yields more than 95,000 clones, approximately 93% seen once. The sample was CD4+ or CD8+ T cells sorted from blood, taken in a trial of the OX40 agonist ivuxolimab. The receptor source for this set is an adult with an advanced solid tumor such as melanoma, head and neck, liver or kidney cancer.

This rearrangement joins TRBV9 to TRBJ2-2; the D is unclear. The CDR3 length is 15 residues. V was shortened by 0 bases and J by 0 bases, with 6 bases between the two germline ends. CDR1 SGDLS and CDR2 YYNGEE come from the germline V gene. As DNA, the CDR3 is TGTGCCAGCAGCGTAGGTCCAGCGAACACCGGGGAGCTGTTTTTT. Translated: CASSVGPANTGELFF.

This sequence joins TRBV2 and TRBJ2-5; the D is unclear. V was trimmed by 3 bases and J by 1 base, leaving 9 bases between them. The CDR3 totals 14 residues. The germline gives CDR1 SNHLY, CDR2 FYNNEI. Here the CDR3 reads CASSERHLQETQYF. CDR3 DNA sequence: TGTGCCAGCAGTGAGAGGCACCTCCAAGAGACCCAGTACTTC.

The rearrangement links TRBV7-2 to TRBJ1-3; the match to TRBD1 covers 7 bases. After removal of 7 bases from V and 0 bases from J, the junction contained 9 bases not matched to a gene. CDR1 and CDR2 from the germline V gene are SGHTA and FQGNSA. The CDR3 runs 16 residues. The DNA for the CDR3 is TGTGCCAGCACACCTGACAGGGCGAACTCTGGAAACACCATATATTTT. Its protein product is CASTPDRANSGNTIYF.

The gene calls are TRBV6-5 and TRBJ1-2; tentative D call: TRBD1 (6 bases). V lost 4 bases and J 7 bases, leaving 13 bases between the germline ends. This CDR3 region has 13 residues. Germline V CDR1 and CDR2: MNHEY, SVGAGI. CDR3 protein: CASSSQGSGGYTF. For the CDR3, the DNA is TGTGCCAGCAGTTCGCAGGGGTCTGGTGGCTACACCTTC.

V and J are TRBV7-2 and TRBJ1-5; D is possibly TRBD1 (5 bases). Germline CDR1 and CDR2: SGHTA and FQGNSA. V lost 5 bases and J 3 bases, leaving 14 bases between the germline ends. CDR3 size: 15 residues. In nucleotides, the CDR3 is TGTGCCAGCAGCGACGGGACGGGTTACAATCAGCCCCAGCATTTT. As protein: CASSDGTGYNQPQHF.

V is TRBV4-3 and J is TRBJ2-1; the match to TRBD2 covers 7 bases. CDR3 length equals 18 residues. Germline CDR1 reads LGHNA; CDR2 reads YSLEER. The trim removed 0 bases at V and 0 bases at J, leaving 8 bases unmatched. The CDR3 coding sequence is TGCGCCAGCAGCCAAGATCTCCCGGGACTAAGCTCCTACAATGAGCAGTTCTTC. The encoded protein is CASSQDLPGLSSYNEQFF.

The chain employs TRBV5-1 and TRBJ1-1; D is unresolved. The CDR3 has 18 residues. V was trimmed by 0 bases and J by 7 bases, leaving 25 bases between them. Germline CDR1 is SGHRS and CDR2 is YFSETQ. DNA for the CDR3: TGCGCCAGCAGCTTGGCCGTTAGAGGTTGGGGTGTAGGGAATGAAGCTTTCTTT. Protein product: CASSLAVRGWGVGNEAFF.

V is TRBV27 and J is TRBJ1-4; the match to TRBD1 covers 8 bases. CDR3 length: 16 amino acids. After removal of 3 bases from V and 7 bases from J, the junction contained 10 bases not matched to a gene. Germline loops: CDR1 MNHEY, CDR2 SMNVEV (reference sequence). The CDR3 DNA reads as TGTGCCAGCAGTTTGGGCTCAGGGGGCGCGCGTGAAAAACTGTTTTTT. Encoded protein: CASSLGSGGAREKLFF.

The chain recombines TRBV5-4 with TRBJ2-7, with 9 bases aligning to TRBD2. In germline, CDR1 is SGHNT, CDR2 YYREEE (reference sequence). V trimming: 4 bases; J trimming: 0 bases; junction bases outside the gene matches: 11. The CDR3 length is 17 residues. CDR3 region: CASSPVVGSGSSYEQYF. The CDR3 nucleotides are TGTGCCAGCAGCCCGGTGGTGGGTAGCGGGAGCTCCTACGAGCAGTACTTC.

This chain uses TRBV25-1 with TRBJ1-5; D unresolved. Germline CDR1 MGHDK, CDR2 SYGVNS. The V end was cut by 1 base, the J end by 5 bases, with 9 bases between. This CDR3 contains 14 residues. CDR3 DNA: TGTGCCAGCAGTGAATCCGGTTTAGATCAGCCCCAGCATTTT. It is translated as CASSESGLDQPQHF. Based on the CDR3 plus reference TRBV25-1 and TRBJ1-5, the full variable domain is EADIYQTPRYLVIGTGKKITLECSQTMGHDKMYWYQQDPGMELHLIHYSYGVNSTEKGDLSSESTVSRIRTEHFPLTLESARPSHTSQYLCASSESGLDQPQHFGDGTRLSIL.

The chain recombines TRBV27 with TRBJ2-7, with 8 bases fitting TRBD2. The CDR3 spans 17 residues. Germline assignment: CDR1 MNHEY and CDR2 SMNVEV (reference sequence). J gave up 2 bases and V 2 bases, and 11 bases lay outside the gene matches. CDR3 DNA: TGTGCCAGCAGTTTAAAGTCTGCGGGAGGCCGGACCTACGAGCAGTACTTC. Protein product: CASSLKSAGGRTYEQYF.

This chain joins TRBV28 and TRBJ2-1; TRBD2 matches 7 bases. Germline lookup yields CDR1 MDHEN and CDR2 SYDVKM. The CDR3 is 17 residues long. V lost 2 bases and J lost 4; bases outside the gene matches: 11. Here the CDR3 reads CASSLGGRDSLYNEQFF. In nucleotides, the CDR3 is TGTGCCAGCAGTTTAGGGGGGAGGGACTCGTTGTACAATGAGCAGTTCTTC. Together with reference TRBV28 and TRBJ2-1, the CDR3 gives the full variable domain: DVKVTQSSRYLVKRTGEKVFLECVQDMDHENMFWYRQDPGLGLRLIYFSYDVKMKEKGDIPEGYSVSREKKERFSLILESASTNQTSMYLCASSLGGRDSLYNEQFFGPGTRLTVL.

This chain uses TRBV7-7 with TRBJ1-2; tentatively, D is TRBD1 (6 bases). The V gene lost 2 bases and the J gene lost 7 bases, with 11 bases spanning the gap. The CDR3 is made up of 13 amino acids. Germline lookup yields CDR1 SSHAT and CDR2 FNYEAQ (reference sequence). CDR3 nucleotide sequence: TGTGCCAGCAGCTTAATTGGGGGGGCTGGCTACACCTTC. Translation gives CASSLIGGAGYTF.

The chain has TRBV9 and TRBJ2-7; the D gene is possibly TRBD1 (6 bases). This CDR3 is 16 amino acids long. Trimming took off 4 bases at V and 2 bases at J, with 19 bases between the two ends. Germline-derived CDR1 and CDR2 are SGDLS and YYNGEE. CDR3 DNA: TGTGCCAGCAGCTTACAGACAGGTCCTGACCCCTACGAGCAGTACTTC. Protein product: CASSLQTGPDPYEQYF.

The chain combines TRBV5-4 with TRBJ1-2, with D maybe TRBD1 (5 bases). The CDR3 contains 14 residues. From germline, CDR1 is SGHNT and CDR2 YYREEE (reference sequence). V was shortened by 4 bases and J by 2 bases, with 12 bases between the two germline ends. The chain's CDR3 is CASSLPSGNYGYTF. Written as DNA, the CDR3 is TGTGCCAGCAGCCTCCCTTCAGGGAACTATGGCTACACCTTC.

The V and J genes are TRBV10-1 and TRBJ2-6, with D possibly TRBD2 on 5 matching bases. CDR1 and CDR2 (germline): WNHNN, SYGVQD (reference sequence). V lost 0 bases, J lost 0 bases, and 12 bases lay in between. The CDR3 runs to 18 residues. The DNA for the CDR3 is TGCGCCAGCAGTGAGTCGAGGACTGGCTACTCTGGGGCCAACGTCCTGACTTTC. Its protein product is CASSESRTGYSGANVLTF.

This clone was detected only once. The chain joins TRBV11-2 to TRBJ1-2; maybe TRBD1 (5 bases). The germline V gene has CDR1 SGHAT and CDR2 FQNNGV. Trimming shortened V by 6 bases and J by 3 bases, and 20 bases separated the two germline ends. The CDR3 totals 16 residues. CDR3 protein: CASRSPAGGLDYGYTF. The CDR3 nucleotides are TGTGCCAGCAGATCTCCCGCCGGGGGGTTGGACTATGGCTACACCTTC.

V usage is TRBV7-9 and J usage is TRBJ1-5; a weak D match, TRBD1 (5 bases). CDR1 and CDR2 (germline): SEHNR, FQNEAQ (reference sequence). The CDR3 runs to 14 residues. With 5 bases removed from V and 2 bases from J, the gap between germline ends came to 10 bases. CDR3 protein: CASSPGTGNQPQHF. CDR3 coding DNA: TGTGCCAGCAGCCCCGGGACGGGCAATCAGCCCCAGCATTTT.

The chain links TRBV30 to TRBJ2-7; D might be TRBD2 (5 bases). The V end lost 1 base, the J end lost 3 bases, and 13 bases lay between the germline ends. CDR3 length: 14 amino acids. CDR1 is GTSNPN and CDR2 is SVGIG in the germline V gene (reference sequence). The CDR3 loop is CAWSGQLAFYEQYF. The CDR3 DNA reads as TGTGCCTGGAGTGGGCAATTAGCGTTCTACGAGCAGTACTTC.

The chain employs TRBV9 and TRBJ2-5, with a possible D match to TRBD1 (6 bases). The CDR3 sequence is 15 residues long. Per germline, CDR1 SGDLS and CDR2 YYNGEE. The ends were cut back, 2 bases at V and 6 bases at J, with 17 bases in the middle. In nucleotides, the CDR3 is TGTGCCAGCAGCGTCTACGGGACATCCAAACAGACCCAGTACTTC. Encoded protein: CASSVYGTSKQTQYF.

The chain is built from TRBV4-3 and TRBJ2-7, with TRBD2 matching over 9 bases. The CDR3 extends over 15 amino acids. Trimming removed 0 bases from V and 2 bases from J; junction bases left unmatched: 2. Germline-derived CDR1 and CDR2 are LGHNA and YSLEER. CDR3 nucleotides: TGCGCCAGCAGCCAAGAGGAGCGGGGGGCCTACGAGCAGTACTTC. Translated, it gives CASSQEERGAYEQYF.

The CDR3 sequence is CASSQDLVRGVGNTIYF. CDR3 DNA: TGCGCCAGCAGCCAAGATCTGGTCAGGGGGGTTGGAAACACCATATATTTT. V and J are TRBV4-3 and TRBJ1-3, with 7 bases identical to TRBD1. V dropped 0 bases and J dropped 3; count of bases not matched to a gene: 8. Germline V gene data show CDR1 as LGHNA and CDR2 as YSLEER. The CDR3 covers 17 residues.

V gene TRBV5-1 combines with J gene TRBJ1-1, with 8 bases matching TRBD1. Losses at the gene ends were 2 bases for V and 5 bases for J; bases not matched to a gene: 8. This CDR3 comprises 15 residues. The germline V gene encodes CDR1 SGHRS and CDR2 YFSETQ. The DNA of the CDR3 is TGCGCCAGCAGCTTAGGACAGGGTTTTGGAACTGAAGCTTTCTTT. Protein sequence: CASSLGQGFGTEAFF.